This TCR beta chain was sequenced during a study of T cells after yellow fever vaccination. Universal primer sites and UMIs were introduced during 5'RACE template-switching synthesis of TCR cDNA. TCRdb itself ran the 5' RACE reads through MiXCR, one entry per CDR3 protein. The sample holds about 370,000 distinct CDR3 sequences, around a tenth seen once. Trimming at V came to 4 bases and at J to 5 bases, leaving 10 bases not matched to a gene. CDR1 is KGHSH and CDR2 is LQKENI in the germline V gene. The CDR3 spans 15 residues. The receptor was derived from a man aged 18 to 30 who received the YFV17D yellow fever vaccine. The input for sequencing was PBMCs, taken on the day of the first yellow fever vaccination. The chain combines TRBV18 with TRBJ2-5; 7 bases line up with TRBD1. This CDR3 reads CASSLGQDPGETQYF. Here the CDR3 DNA reads TGTGCCAGCTCACTCGGACAGGACCCGGGGGAGACCCAGTACTTC.